The T cell receptor (beta chain) under discussion was sequenced for a study of post-analysis software for immune sequencing data (dated by TCRdb to the mid-2010s). Some background on the complete study: The recorded disease courses included relapsing-remitting, secondary progressive and progressive-relapsing multiple sclerosis, and some patients had no subtype annotation. The patient repertoires were set against eleven to twelve previously published healthy control repertoires from donors whose ages ranged from 6 to 25 years. A subset of samples was prepared in parallel using single-end sample barcoding, then pooled and co-amplified after Illumina adapter ligation.

Overall results and qualifications from the work: The multiple sclerosis patient group was slightly younger than the control group. Strong co-clustering of samples prepared in the same batch was shown by direct clustering with F measure, prompting a batch-effect correction. Normalized Chao1 diversity was significantly lower in multiple sclerosis patients than controls, suggesting substantial peripheral T-cell clonal expansion.

TCR beta repertoires were profiled from peripheral blood of roughly 13 young patients with multiple sclerosis to demonstrate the VDJtools post-analysis software. Multiple sclerosis patients were children and adolescents aged about 6 to 16 years. Library preparation was by PCR. Sequencing instrument: Illumina HiSeq 2500. To reduce PCR and sequencing biases, unique molecular identifiers were incorporated into the TCR beta cDNA libraries. Every 1 to 10 million input T cells yielded approximately 500,000 cDNA molecules, meaning each molecule approximated one T cell. The patient libraries were prepared and sequenced using the same protocol as the earlier healthy control dataset. Within a given batch, samples were prepared together, multiplexed and sequenced on the same HiSeq lane. Per the original workflow: Raw barcoded reads were processed with MIGEC, discarding single-read molecular identifier groups before consensus assembly and CDR3 extraction. VDJtools was used for post-analysis of the clonotype tables, with diversity normalized by down-sampling every dataset to the smallest sample size. To correct batch-related cross-sample contamination, repertoire overlap clustering matched CDR3 amino acid sequences but not nucleotide sequences. TCRdb passed the public sequencing reads through fastp at Q25 and MiXCR, retaining productive beta sequences. Each entry is one CDR3 protein sequence, shown with its most common DNA and genes. The V and J calls and clone size come from TCRdb's table, not from the authors' own analysis. Across this sample there are around 500,000 distinct CDR3 sequences, with around 34% seen only once. 4.5% to 7.5% of the sample is taken by the ten largest.

The sample holds a few counts of this clonotype. Its antigen target is currently unknown. Per-base qualities were not stored, and no clone one base away is much larger. The origin of this receptor is a girl younger than 18 with multiple sclerosis. Input material: blood.

The nucleotides read TGCAGTGCTACGCTAGCGGGGGTTCAAGAGACCCAGTACTTC. Translated, it reads CSATLAGVQETQYF. This sequence uses TRBV20-1 and TRBJ2-5, with 10 central nucleotides matching TRBD2. The germline V gene (reference sequence) supplies CDR1 DFQATT and CDR2 SNEGSKA. CDR3 length: 14 amino acids, cysteine to phenylalanine. Only the CDR3 DNA stays, 42 bases, in frame from base 1. From V the trimming removes 4 bases and from J it removes 2 bases, while the gene matches leave 4 bases of the junction unaccounted for.